Included here is one TCR beta chain sequence, with context. Its antigen remains unidentified. The junction departs from germline at one end; a sequencing error may be responsible. The data were taken from a study of identifying expanded T cells in peripheral blood. Study observations and caveats: About 1.2 clones differed between technical replicates, versus approximately 16 and 19 over time.

CDR1 is MNHNY and CDR2 is SVGAGI in the germline V gene (reference sequence). CDR3 length equals 14 residues. The assay was immunoSEQ multiplex PCR, and TCRdb's table has in-frame clones only and misses some. The sample yields around 90,000 clones, about 91% seen once. The clonotype originates from a person aged 18 to 75 in good health. The sample was blood. The chain employs TRBV6-6 and TRBJ1-2; D might be TRBD1 (5 bases). The CDR3: CASSPSSYSSGTSF. The CDR3 DNA is TGTGCCAGCAGTCCATCCAGTTATAGTTCCGGGACCTCCTTC.